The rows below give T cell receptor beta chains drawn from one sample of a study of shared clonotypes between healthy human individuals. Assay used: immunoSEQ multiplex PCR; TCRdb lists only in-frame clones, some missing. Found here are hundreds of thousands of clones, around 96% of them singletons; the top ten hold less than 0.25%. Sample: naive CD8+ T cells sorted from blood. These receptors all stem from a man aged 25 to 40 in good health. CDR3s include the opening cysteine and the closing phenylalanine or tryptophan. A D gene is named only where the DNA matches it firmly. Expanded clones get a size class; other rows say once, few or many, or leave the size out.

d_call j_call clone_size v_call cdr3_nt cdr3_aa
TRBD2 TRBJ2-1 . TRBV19 TGTGCCAGTAGTTCCCATAGCGGGAATGAGCAGTTCTTC CASSSHSGNEQFF
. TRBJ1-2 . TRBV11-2 TGTGCCAGCAGCTTAGGCCGGGGGGCTGGCTACACCTTC CASSLGRGAGYTF
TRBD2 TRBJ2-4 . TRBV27 TGTGCCTGCGGGAGACAGCCTATAGCCAAAAACATTCAGTACTTC CACGRQPIAKNIQYF
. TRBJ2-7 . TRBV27 TGTGCCAGCAGTTTAGACCCTGGGACCAAACAATACTACGAGCAGTACTTC CASSLDPGTKQYYEQYF
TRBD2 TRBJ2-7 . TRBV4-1 TGCGCCAGCAGTCCGCGGGAGACCCTCCGCTCCTACGAGCAGTACTTC CASSPRETLRSYEQYF
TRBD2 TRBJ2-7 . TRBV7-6 TGTGCCAGCAGCACCCTTGGGGCTAGCGGGAGTTCGGGGTACGAGCAGTACTTC CASSTLGASGSSGYEQYF
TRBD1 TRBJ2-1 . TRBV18 TGTGCCAGCTCACCACCGGACAGGAGCTCCTACAATGAGCAGTTCTTC CASSPPDRSSYNEQFF
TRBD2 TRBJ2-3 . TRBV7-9 TGTGCCAGCAGCCCTCGGACTAGCGGTCCTGGGGGATATACGCAGTATTTT CASSPRTSGPGGYTQYF
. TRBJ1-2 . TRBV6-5 TGTGCCAGCACCCCAGAAGGGGAGGGCTATGGCTACACCTTC CASTPEGEGYGYTF
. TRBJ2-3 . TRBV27 TGTGCCAGCGGCTGGGCAGATACGCAGTATTTT CASGWADTQYF
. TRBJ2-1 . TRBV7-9 TGTGCCAGCAGCTTAGGCTCGGTGATGGGCAATGAGCAGTTCTTC CASSLGSVMGNEQFF
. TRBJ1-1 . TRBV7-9 TGTGCCAGCACGAGTTTAAGGCCTGAAGCTTTCTTT CASTSLRPEAFF
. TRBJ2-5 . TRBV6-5 TGTGCCAGCAGTTACGGAAGTTCAGAGACCCAGTACTTC CASSYGSSETQYF
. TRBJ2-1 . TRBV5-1 TGCGCCAGCAGCTTGGTTCAGGGGACAAACAATGAGCAGTTCTTC CASSLVQGTNNEQFF
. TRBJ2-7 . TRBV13 TGTGCCAGCAGCCCCGACGGACTCTACGAGCAGTACTTC CASSPDGLYEQYF
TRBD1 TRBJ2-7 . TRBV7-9 TGTGCCAGCAGCCCCGGATGGGGACAGCCAGGGGATTACGAGCAGTACTTC CASSPGWGQPGDYEQYF
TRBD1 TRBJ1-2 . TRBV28 TGTGCCAGCAGCTTAGTCCCAGGGGGAGACGGCTACACCTTC CASSLVPGGDGYTF
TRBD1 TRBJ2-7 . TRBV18 TGTGCCAGCTCACCACGGGACAGCACCTACGAGCAGTACTTC CASSPRDSTYEQYF
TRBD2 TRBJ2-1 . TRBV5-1 TGCGCCAGCAGCACGGGACTAGCGGGAGTTGTCGGCAATGAGCAGTTCTTC CASSTGLAGVVGNEQFF
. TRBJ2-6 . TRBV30 TGTGCCTGGAAGGGGGCATCGGGAGAGCCTGGGGCCAACGTCCTGACTTTC CAWKGASGEPGANVLTF
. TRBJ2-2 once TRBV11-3 TGTGCCAGCAGAGGCGTCGGAGATCCGTCCGGGGAGCTGTTTTTT CASRGVGDPSGELFF
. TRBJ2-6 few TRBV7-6 TGTGCAACGATGGGCGGAGAAAGCTCTGGGGCCAACGTCCTGACTTTC CATMGGESSGANVLTF
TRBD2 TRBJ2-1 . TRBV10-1 TGCGCCAGCAGGCCCCCACCGGGACTACCAGATGAGCAGTTCTTC CASRPPPGLPDEQFF
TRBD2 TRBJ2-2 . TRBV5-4 TGTGCCAGCTCGAGTGGGCTAGCGGGCAACACCGGGGAGCTGTTTTTT CASSSGLAGNTGELFF
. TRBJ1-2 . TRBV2 TGTGCCAGCGCCGACTGGGGGCTTACCCTCTCCAACTATGGCTACACCTTC CASADWGLTLSNYGYTF
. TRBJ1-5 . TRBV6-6 TGTGCCAGCAGTTATCCAGGCGATCAGCCCCAGCATTTT CASSYPGDQPQHF
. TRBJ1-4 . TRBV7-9 TGTGCCAGCAGCTTATGGGGGAGTCCTAATGAAAAACTGTTTTTT CASSLWGSPNEKLFF
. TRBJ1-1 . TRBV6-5 TGTGCCAGCAGTTACCAGGGAACCATGAACACTGAAGCTTTCTTT CASSYQGTMNTEAFF
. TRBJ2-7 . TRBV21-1 TGTGCCAGCAGCCGTACATCCCTCGAGCAGTACTTC CASSRTSLEQYF
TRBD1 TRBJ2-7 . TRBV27 TGTGCCAGCAGTTTCTCCAGGGGGAACTACGAGCAGTACTTC CASSFSRGNYEQYF
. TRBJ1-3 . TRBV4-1 TGCGCCAGCAGCCAAGTGTGGGGCGAGATTGGAAACACCATATATTTT CASSQVWGEIGNTIYF
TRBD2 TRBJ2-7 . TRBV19 TGTGCCAGTAGTCCCTCGGGAGCGGGAGTGAGCGAGCAGTACTTC CASSPSGAGVSEQYF
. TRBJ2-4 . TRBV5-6 TGTGCCAGCAGCTTGGCCCCGAGGCAAAACATTCAGTACTTC CASSLAPRQNIQYF
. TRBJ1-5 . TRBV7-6 TGTGCCAGCAGCGCAGGGAATCAGCCCCAGCATTTT CASSAGNQPQHF
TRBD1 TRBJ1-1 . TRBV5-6 TGTGCCAGCAGCTCGGGACAGGGAGACACTGAAGCTTTCTTT CASSSGQGDTEAFF
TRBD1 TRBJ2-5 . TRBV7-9 TGTGCCAGCAGCGCCCGACAGGGGACCGAGACCCAGTACTTC CASSARQGTETQYF
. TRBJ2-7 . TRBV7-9 TGTGCCAGCAGCTCACTCGAAGGGGATTTACACGAGCAGTACTTC CASSSLEGDLHEQYF
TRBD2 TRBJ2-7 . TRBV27 TGTGCCAGCAGTTTATCGAGTAGGCTAGCGGGAGGGGACGAGCAGTACTTC CASSLSSRLAGGDEQYF
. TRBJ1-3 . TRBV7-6 TGTGCCAGCAGCGATCGAAACGAAGCGGGTTGGGGAAACACCATATATTTT CASSDRNEAGWGNTIYF
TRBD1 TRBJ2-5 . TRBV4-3 TGCGCCAGCAGCCAAAGACAGGGCACAGAGACCCAGTACTTC CASSQRQGTETQYF